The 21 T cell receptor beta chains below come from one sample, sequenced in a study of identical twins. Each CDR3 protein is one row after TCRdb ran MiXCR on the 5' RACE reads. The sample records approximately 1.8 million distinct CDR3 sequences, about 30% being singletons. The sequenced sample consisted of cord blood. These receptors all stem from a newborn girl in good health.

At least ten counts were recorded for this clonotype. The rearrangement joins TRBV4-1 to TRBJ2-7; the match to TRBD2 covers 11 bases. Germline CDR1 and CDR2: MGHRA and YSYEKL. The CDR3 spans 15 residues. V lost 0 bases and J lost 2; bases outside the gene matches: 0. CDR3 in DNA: TGCGCCAGCAGCCAAGAGGGACTAGCGGCCTACGAGCAGTACTTC. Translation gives CASSQEGLAAYEQYF.

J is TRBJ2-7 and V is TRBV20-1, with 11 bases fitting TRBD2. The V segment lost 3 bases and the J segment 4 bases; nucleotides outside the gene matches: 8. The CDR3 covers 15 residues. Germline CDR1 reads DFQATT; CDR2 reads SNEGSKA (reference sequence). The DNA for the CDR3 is TGCAGTGCTAGGCGTAGACTAGCGGGGATTTACGAGCAGTACTTC. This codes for CSARRRLAGIYEQYF.

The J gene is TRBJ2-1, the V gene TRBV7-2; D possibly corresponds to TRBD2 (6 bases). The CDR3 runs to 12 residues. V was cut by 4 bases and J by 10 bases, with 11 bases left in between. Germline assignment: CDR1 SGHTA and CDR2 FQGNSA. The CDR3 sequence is CASSSYGGEQFF. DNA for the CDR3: TGTGCCAGCAGCTCGTACGGGGGAGAGCAGTTCTTC.

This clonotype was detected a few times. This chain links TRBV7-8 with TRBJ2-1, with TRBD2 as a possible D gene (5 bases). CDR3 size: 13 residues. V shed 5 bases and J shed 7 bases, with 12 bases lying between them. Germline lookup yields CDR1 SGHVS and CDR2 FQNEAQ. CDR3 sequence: CASSAPRENEQFF. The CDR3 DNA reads TGTGCCAGCAGCGCGCCCCGGGAAAATGAGCAGTTCTTC. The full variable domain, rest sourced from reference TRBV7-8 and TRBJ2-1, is GAGVSQSPRYKVAKRGQDVALRCDPISGHVSLFWYQQALGQGPEFLTYFQNEAQLDKSGLPSDRFFAERPEGSVSTLKIQRTQQEDSAVYLCASSAPRENEQFFGPGTRLTVL.

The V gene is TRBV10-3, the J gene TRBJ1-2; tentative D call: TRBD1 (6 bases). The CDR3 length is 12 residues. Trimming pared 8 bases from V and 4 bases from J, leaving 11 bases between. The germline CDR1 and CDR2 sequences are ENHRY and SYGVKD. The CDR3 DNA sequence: TGTGCCATCCGAAGGGACACCTATGGCTACACCTTC. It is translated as CAIRRDTYGYTF.

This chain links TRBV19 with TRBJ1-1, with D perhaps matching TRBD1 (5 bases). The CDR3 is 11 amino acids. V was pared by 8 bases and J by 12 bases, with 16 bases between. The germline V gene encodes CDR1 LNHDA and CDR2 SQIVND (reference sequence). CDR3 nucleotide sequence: TGTGCCAGTGGGGGACGTCGGGAACCTTTCTTT. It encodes CASGGRREPFF. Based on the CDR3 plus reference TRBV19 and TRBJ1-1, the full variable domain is DGGITQSPKYLFRKEGQNVTLSCEQNLNHDAMYWYRQDPGQGLRLIYYSQIVNDFQKGDIAEGYSVSREKKESFPLTVTSAQKNPTAFYLCASGGRREPFFGQGTRLTVV.

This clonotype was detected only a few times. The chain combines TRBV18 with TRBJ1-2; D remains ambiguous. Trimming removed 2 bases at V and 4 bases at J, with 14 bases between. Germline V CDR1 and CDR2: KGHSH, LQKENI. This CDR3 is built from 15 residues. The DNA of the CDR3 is TGTGCCAGCTCACCAACGCACAGCGAGGCCTATGGCTACACCTTC. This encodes CASSPTHSEAYGYTF.

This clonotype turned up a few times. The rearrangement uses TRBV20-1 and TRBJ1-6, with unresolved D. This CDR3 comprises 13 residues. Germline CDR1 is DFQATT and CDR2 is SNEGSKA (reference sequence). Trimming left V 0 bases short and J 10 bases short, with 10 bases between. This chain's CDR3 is CSARETDGSPLHF. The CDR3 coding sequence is TGCAGTGCTAGAGAGACGGACGGCTCACCCCTCCACTTT.

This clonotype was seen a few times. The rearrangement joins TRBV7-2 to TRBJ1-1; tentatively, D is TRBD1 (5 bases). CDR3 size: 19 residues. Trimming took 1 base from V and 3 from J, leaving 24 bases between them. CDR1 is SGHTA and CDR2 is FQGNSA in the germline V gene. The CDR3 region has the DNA TGTGCCAGCAGCTTAGAGTTCGTGTGGGGCCCCATGGTTGACACTGAAGCTTTCTTT. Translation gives CASSLEFVWGPMVDTEAFF.

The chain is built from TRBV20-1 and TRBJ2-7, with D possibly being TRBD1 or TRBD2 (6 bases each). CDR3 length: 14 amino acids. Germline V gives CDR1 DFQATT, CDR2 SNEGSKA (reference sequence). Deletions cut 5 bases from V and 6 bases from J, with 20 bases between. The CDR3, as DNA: TGCAGTGCTGCTACCGGGACACCGCGGGGCGAGCAGTACTTC. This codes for CSAATGTPRGEQYF.

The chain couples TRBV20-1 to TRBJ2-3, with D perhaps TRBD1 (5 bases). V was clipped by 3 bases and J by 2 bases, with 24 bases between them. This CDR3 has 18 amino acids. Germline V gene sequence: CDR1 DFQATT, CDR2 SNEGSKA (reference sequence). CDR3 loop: CSASSGHYILRSTDTQYF. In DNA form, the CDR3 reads TGCAGTGCTAGTAGTGGACACTACATCCTCAGGTCCACAGATACGCAGTATTTT.

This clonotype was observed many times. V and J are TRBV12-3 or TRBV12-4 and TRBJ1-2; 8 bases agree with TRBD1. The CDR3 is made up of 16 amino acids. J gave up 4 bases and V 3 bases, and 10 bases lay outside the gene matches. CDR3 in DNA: TGTGCCAGCAGTTTTGGAACAGGGGGGTCTGTCTATGGCTACACCTTC. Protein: CASSFGTGGSVYGYTF.

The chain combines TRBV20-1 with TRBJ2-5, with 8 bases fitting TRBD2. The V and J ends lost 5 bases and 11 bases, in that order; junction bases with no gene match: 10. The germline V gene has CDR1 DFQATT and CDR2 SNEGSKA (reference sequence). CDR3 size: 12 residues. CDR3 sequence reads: CSASVGTSEQYF. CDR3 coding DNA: TGCAGTGCTTCAGTAGGGACTAGTGAGCAGTACTTC.

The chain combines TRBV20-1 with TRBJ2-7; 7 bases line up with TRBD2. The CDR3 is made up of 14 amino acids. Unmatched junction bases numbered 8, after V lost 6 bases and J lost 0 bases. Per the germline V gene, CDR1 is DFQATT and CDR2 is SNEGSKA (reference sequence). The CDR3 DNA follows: TGCAGTGCGGTAGCGGGTCCCACCTCCTACGAGCAGTACTTC. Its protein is CSAVAGPTSYEQYF.

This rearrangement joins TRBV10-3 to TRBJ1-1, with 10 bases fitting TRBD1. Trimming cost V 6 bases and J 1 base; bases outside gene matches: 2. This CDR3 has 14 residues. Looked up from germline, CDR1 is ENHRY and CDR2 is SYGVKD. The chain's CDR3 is CAISRTGGNTEAFF. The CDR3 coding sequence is TGTGCCATCAGCCGGACAGGGGGGAACACTGAAGCTTTCTTT.

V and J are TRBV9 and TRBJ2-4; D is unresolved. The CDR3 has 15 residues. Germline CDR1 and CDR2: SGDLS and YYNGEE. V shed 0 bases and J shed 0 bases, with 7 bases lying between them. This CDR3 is CASSVGTLAKNIQYF. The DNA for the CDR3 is TGTGCCAGCAGCGTAGGAACTCTAGCCAAAAACATTCAGTACTTC.

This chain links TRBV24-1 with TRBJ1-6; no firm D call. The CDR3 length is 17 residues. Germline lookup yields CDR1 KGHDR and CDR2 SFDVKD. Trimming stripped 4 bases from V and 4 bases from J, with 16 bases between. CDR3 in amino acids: CATSDLEGSLYNSPLHF. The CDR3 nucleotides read TGTGCCACCAGTGACCTAGAGGGCAGCTTATATAATTCACCCCTCCACTTT.

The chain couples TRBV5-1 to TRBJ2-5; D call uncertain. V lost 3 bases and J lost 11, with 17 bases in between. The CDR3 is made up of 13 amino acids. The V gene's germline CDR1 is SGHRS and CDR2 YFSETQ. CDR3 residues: CASSWNSDNEQYF. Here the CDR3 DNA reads TGCGCCAGCAGCTGGAACAGTGACAATGAGCAGTACTTC.

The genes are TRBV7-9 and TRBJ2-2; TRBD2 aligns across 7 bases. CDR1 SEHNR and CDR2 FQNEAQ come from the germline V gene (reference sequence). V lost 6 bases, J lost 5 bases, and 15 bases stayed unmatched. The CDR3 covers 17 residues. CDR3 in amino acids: CASSPTRAGVRTGELFF. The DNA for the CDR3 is TGTGCCAGCAGTCCCACACGGGCGGGAGTTAGGACCGGGGAGCTGTTTTTT.

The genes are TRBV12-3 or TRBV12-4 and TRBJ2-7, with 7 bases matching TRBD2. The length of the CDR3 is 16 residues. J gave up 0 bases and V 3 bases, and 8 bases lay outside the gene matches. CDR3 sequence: CASSFPSGTSSYEQYF. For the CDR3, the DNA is TGTGCCAGCAGTTTCCCCAGCGGGACGAGCTCCTACGAGCAGTACTTC.

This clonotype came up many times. The CDR3 loop is CSVEVGPYEQYF. The CDR3, as DNA: TGCAGCGTTGAGGTTGGGCCCTACGAGCAGTACTTC. This rearrangement joins TRBV29-1 to TRBJ2-7; D is ambiguous. The CDR3 is 12 residues long. Trimming took off 3 bases at V and 2 bases at J, with 8 bases between the two ends. Germline CDR1 reads SQVTM; CDR2 reads ANQGSEA.